This TCR beta chain stems from a study of blood T cell repertoires in COVID-19. Study-level information: Material from acute and convalescent COVID-19 was sourced from the United States, Italy and Spain.

In the original workflow: Amplification with reference gene primers provided the estimates of nucleated cell counts. Assay: immunoSEQ multiplex PCR; the TCRdb copy retains only in-frame clones and omits some. V and J calls and clone size follow that table, whereas D and trimming were derived from the DNA. Of approximately 290,000 clones listed, 70% to 90% are singletons. This CDR3 is 13 amino acids long. Trimming removed 2 bases at V and 6 bases at J, with 10 bases between. Germline loops: CDR1 MDHEN, CDR2 SYDVKM. The V call is TRBV28, the J call TRBJ1-2; TRBD1 might be the D (5 bases). This clonotype was sampled from a woman aged 55-69 years with acute or convalescent COVID-19. The sequenced material came from peripheral blood. Here the CDR3 DNA reads TGTGCCAGCAGTTTACCAGGGTGGAATGGCTACACCTTC. Its translation is CASSLPGWNGYTF.